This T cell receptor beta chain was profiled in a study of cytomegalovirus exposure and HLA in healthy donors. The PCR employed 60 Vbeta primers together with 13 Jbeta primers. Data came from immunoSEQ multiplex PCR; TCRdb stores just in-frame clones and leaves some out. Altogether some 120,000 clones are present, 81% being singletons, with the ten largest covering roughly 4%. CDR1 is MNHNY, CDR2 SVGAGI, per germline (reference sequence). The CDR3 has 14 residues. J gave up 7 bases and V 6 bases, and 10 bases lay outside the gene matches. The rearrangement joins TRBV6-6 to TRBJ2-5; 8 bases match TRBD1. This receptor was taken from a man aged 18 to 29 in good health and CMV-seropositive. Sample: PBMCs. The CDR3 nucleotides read TGTGCCAGCAGCTTCGACAGGGGAGTGAGGACCCAGTACTTC. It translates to CASSFDRGVRTQYF.